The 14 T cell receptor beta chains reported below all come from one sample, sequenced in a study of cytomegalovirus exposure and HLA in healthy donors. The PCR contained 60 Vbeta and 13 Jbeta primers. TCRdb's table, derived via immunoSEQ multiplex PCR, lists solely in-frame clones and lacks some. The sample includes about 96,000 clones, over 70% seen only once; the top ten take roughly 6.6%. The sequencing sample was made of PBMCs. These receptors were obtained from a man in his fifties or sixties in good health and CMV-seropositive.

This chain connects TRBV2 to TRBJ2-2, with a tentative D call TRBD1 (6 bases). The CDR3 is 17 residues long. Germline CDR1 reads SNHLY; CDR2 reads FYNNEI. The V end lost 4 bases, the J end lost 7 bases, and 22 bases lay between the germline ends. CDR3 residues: CASSALPGHLTNGELFF. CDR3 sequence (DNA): TGTGCCAGCAGTGCCCTCCCGGGACACCTCACGAACGGGGAGCTGTTTTTT.

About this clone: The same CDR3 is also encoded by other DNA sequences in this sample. The CDR3 nucleotides read TGTGCCAGCAACCCGACAGGCTCCAATCAGCCCCAGCATTTT. The encoded protein is CASNPTGSNQPQHF. The chain is built from TRBV6-1 and TRBJ1-5, with D perhaps matching TRBD1 (6 bases). Trimming shortened V by 7 bases and J by 3 bases, and 13 bases separated the two germline ends. Germline CDR1 reads MNHNS; CDR2 reads SASEGT. CDR3 length: 14 amino acids.

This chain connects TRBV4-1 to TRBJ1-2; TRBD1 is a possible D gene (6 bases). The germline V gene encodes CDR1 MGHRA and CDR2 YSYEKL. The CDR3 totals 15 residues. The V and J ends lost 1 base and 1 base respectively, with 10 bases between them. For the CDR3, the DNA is TGCGCCAGCAGCCAAGTGGGGGGGCTTAACTATGGCTACACCTTC. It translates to CASSQVGGLNYGYTF.

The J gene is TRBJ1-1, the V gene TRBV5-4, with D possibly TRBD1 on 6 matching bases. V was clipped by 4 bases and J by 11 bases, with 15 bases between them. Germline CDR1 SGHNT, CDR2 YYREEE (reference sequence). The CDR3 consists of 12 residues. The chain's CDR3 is CASSEQGMVAFF. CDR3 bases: TGTGCCAGCAGCGAACAGGGAATGGTGGCTTTCTTT.

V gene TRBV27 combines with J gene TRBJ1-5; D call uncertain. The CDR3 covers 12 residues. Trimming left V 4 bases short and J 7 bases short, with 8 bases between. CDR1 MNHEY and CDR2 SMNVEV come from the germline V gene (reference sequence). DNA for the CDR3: TGTGCCAGCAGTTCTGGCCAGCAGCCCCAGCATTTT. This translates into CASSSGQQPQHF.

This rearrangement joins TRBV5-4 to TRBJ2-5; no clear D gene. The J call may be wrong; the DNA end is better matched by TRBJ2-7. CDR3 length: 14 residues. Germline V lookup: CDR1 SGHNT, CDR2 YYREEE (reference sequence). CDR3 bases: TGTGCCAGCAGCTTGGTCAGTAGCTCCTACGAGCAGTACTTC. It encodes CASSLVSSSYEQYF.

The CDR3 region is CASSLGLADNEQFF. The CDR3, as DNA: TGTGCCAGCAGCCTAGGACTAGCCGACAATGAGCAGTTCTTC. This rearrangement joins TRBV7-3 to TRBJ2-1, with 8 bases aligning to TRBD2. Trimming at V came to 5 bases and at J to 5 bases, leaving 5 bases not matched to a gene. The CDR3 is 14 amino acids. The germline CDR1 and CDR2 sequences are SGHTA and FQGTGA.

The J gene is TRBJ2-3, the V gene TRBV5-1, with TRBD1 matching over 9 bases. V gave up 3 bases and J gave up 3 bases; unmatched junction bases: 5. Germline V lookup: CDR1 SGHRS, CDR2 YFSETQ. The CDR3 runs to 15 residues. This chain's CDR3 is CASSWLGQGTDTQYF. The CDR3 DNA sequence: TGCGCCAGCAGCTGGCTGGGACAGGGAACAGATACGCAGTATTTT.

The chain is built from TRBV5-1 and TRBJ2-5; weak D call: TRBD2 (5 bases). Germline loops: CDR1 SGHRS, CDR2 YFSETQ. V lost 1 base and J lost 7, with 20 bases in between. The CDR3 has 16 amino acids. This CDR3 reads CASSLFNRDRDGTQYF. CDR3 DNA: TGCGCCAGCAGCTTGTTTAACCGGGATCGTGACGGGACCCAGTACTTC. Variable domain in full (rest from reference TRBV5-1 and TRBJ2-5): KAGVTQTPRYLIKTRGQQVTLSCSPISGHRSVSWYQQTPGQGLQFLFEYFSETQRNKGNFPGRFSGRQFSNSRSEMNVSTLELGDSALYLCASSLFNRDRDGTQYFGPGTRLLVL.

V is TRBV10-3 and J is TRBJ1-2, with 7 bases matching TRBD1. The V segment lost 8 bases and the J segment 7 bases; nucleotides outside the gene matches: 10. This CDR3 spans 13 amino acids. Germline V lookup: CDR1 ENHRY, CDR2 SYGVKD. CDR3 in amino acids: CAIYKEQGVGYTF. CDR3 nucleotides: TGTGCCATCTATAAGGAGCAGGGGGTTGGCTACACCTTC.

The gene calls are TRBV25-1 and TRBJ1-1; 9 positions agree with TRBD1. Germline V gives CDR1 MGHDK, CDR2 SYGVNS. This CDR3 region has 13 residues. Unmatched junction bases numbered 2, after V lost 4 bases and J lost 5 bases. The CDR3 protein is CASSVTGGTEAFF. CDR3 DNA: TGTGCCAGCAGTGTGACAGGGGGGACTGAAGCTTTCTTT.

The CDR3 sequence: CASSPGGSYEQYF. In DNA, the CDR3 is TGCGCCAGCAGCCCAGGTGGCTCCTACGAGCAGTACTTC. The rearrangement links TRBV5-1 to TRBJ2-7; D is unclear. Trimming removed 4 bases from V and 0 bases from J, with 8 bases in between. This CDR3 has 13 amino acids. CDR1 and CDR2 from the germline V gene are SGHRS and YFSETQ.

CDR3 in amino acids: CASSPVAGGAYEQYF. Here the CDR3 DNA reads TGCGCCAGCAGCCCAGTAGCGGGGGGGGCCTACGAGCAGTACTTC. The chain couples TRBV4-3 to TRBJ2-7; 11 positions match TRBD2. The germline gives CDR1 LGHNA, CDR2 YSLEER. Unmatched junction bases numbered 4, after V lost 4 bases and J lost 2 bases. The CDR3 consists of 15 residues.

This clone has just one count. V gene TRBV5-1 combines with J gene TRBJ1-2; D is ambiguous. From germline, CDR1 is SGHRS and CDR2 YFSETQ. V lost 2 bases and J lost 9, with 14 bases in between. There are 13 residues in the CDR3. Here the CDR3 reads CASSFDTARSYTF. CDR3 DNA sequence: TGCGCCAGCAGCTTTGACACGGCGAGAAGCTACACCTTC.